Sequencing of this T cell receptor (beta chain) was carried out in a study of shared clonotypes between healthy human individuals. TCRdb's copy holds only in-frame clones and misses some; the assay was immunoSEQ multiplex PCR. The top ten clones hold about 0.41% of a sample with about 2.5 million clones, 92% of them seen once. Deletions cut 1 base from V and 8 bases from J, with 21 bases between. CDR3 length: 16 residues. Germline CDR1 is SNHLY and CDR2 is FYNNEI. This chain links TRBV2 with TRBJ2-7; D perhaps matches TRBD2 (5 bases). The specimen was naive CD4+ T cells from PBMCs. Subset denoted: CD45RA+ positively selected. The source is a man aged 18 to 30 in good health. Some clones in this sample may be carry-over from other donors' samples. CDR3: CASSEGRRLSSVKQYF. DNA for the CDR3: TGTGCCAGCAGTGAAGGCCGGAGGCTGTCATCGGTCAAGCAGTACTTC.